What follows are 22 T cell receptor beta chains derived from one specimen sequenced in a study of human T cells and chemical hapten exposure. Indicated time point: pre-sensitization, week 0. Treatment noted: therapeutic diphenylcyclopropenone sensitization with weekly scalp DPC. MiXCR was run by TCRdb on the RACE reads, yielding one entry per CDR3 protein. The sample records around 300,000 distinct CDR3 sequences, approximately 8% being singletons. Specimen: whole blood, collected in connection with sensitization to the hapten diphenylcyclopropenone (DPC). The receptor set was obtained from a man younger than 30 with alopecia areata. Some clones in this sample may be carry-over from other donors' samples.

This clonotype was found a few times. The rearrangement links TRBV3-1 to TRBJ2-7; D may be TRBD2 (5 bases). Between the trimmed V and J ends, which lost 1 base and 1 base, there was a span of 8 bases. The CDR3 loop spans 14 amino acids. The germline V gene has CDR1 LGHDT and CDR2 YNNKEL (reference sequence). For the CDR3, the DNA is TGTGCCAGCAGCCAAGTTCGGGGTTCCTACGAGCAGTACTTC. Translated, it gives CASSQVRGSYEQYF.

This clonotype turned up a few times. The chain carries TRBV6-5 and TRBJ2-1; TRBD2 matches 7 bases. The CDR3 length is 15 residues. The V segment lost 6 bases and the J segment 0 bases; nucleotides outside the gene matches: 5. Per the germline V gene, CDR1 is MNHEY and CDR2 is SVGAGI. In DNA, the CDR3 is TGTGCCAGCAGAGCGGGACGGAGCTCCTACAATGAGCAGTTCTTC. Translated: CASRAGRSSYNEQFF.

This clonotype was counted between two and nine times. The chain couples TRBV7-2 to TRBJ1-1, with 7 bases aligning to TRBD1. The CDR3 has 17 amino acids. The V and J ends lost 6 bases and 0 bases, in that order; junction bases with no gene match: 13. Germline-derived CDR1 and CDR2 are SGHTA and FQGNSA. This CDR3 is CASSARTGARMNTEAFF. In DNA form, the CDR3 reads TGTGCCAGCAGTGCGAGAACAGGGGCCCGTATGAACACTGAAGCTTTCTTT.

This clonotype has a count of ten or more. The J gene is TRBJ1-2, the V gene TRBV25-1; D possibly corresponds to TRBD1 (5 bases). The V and J ends lost 4 bases and 0 bases respectively, with 9 bases between them. CDR1 and CDR2 from the germline V gene are MGHDK and SYGVNS. This CDR3 comprises 14 residues. CDR3 sequence: CASSVGETNYGYTF. CDR3 bases: TGTGCCAGCAGTGTGGGGGAGACTAACTATGGCTACACCTTC.

This clonotype has a handful of counts. The chain combines TRBV2 with TRBJ1-1; 11 bases map to TRBD1. The V and J ends lost 7 bases and 4 bases, in that order; junction bases with no gene match: 5. Germline CDR1 SNHLY, CDR2 FYNNEI. The CDR3 is made up of 14 amino acids. CDR3 in amino acids: CASTVGQGGTEAFF. As DNA, the CDR3 is TGTGCCAGCACCGTGGGACAGGGGGGCACTGAAGCTTTCTTT.

This clonotype was observed a handful of times. The rearrangement joins TRBV19 to TRBJ1-4; 7 bases align to TRBD1. The CDR3 length is 13 residues. The germline gives CDR1 LNHDA, CDR2 SQIVND (reference sequence). V shed 10 bases and J 8 bases; nucleotides not matched to a gene: 10. CDR3 bases: TGTGCCACCACAGGGGTATTAAGGGAAAAACTGTTTTTT. Protein: CATTGVLREKLFF.

This clonotype came up many times. V is TRBV9 and J is TRBJ2-1; D gene uncertain. The CDR3 is 13 residues long. The V end was cut by 0 bases, the J end by 5 bases, with 6 bases between. Germline-derived CDR1 and CDR2 are SGDLS and YYNGEE. The CDR3 is CASSVEPDNEQFF. CDR3 nucleotide sequence: TGTGCCAGCAGCGTAGAACCGGACAATGAGCAGTTCTTC.

This clonotype appeared many times. The chain links TRBV3-1 to TRBJ2-2; no reliable D call. CDR3 length: 14 amino acids. Germline values: CDR1 LGHDT, CDR2 YNNKEL (reference sequence). Deletions cut 0 bases from V and 7 bases from J, with 9 bases between. CDR3 sequence (DNA): TGTGCCAGCAGCCAAGATTTATTCGGCGGGGAGCTGTTTTTT. It codes for CASSQDLFGGELFF.

This clonotype was seen only a few times. V is TRBV6-6 and J is TRBJ1-2; weak D call: TRBD1 (6 bases). Germline CDR1 and CDR2: MNHNY and SVGAGI (reference sequence). V was shortened by 5 bases and J by 6 bases, with 19 bases between the two germline ends. The CDR3 sequence is 15 residues long. The CDR3 sequence is CASSDRTAHPDGYTF. The CDR3 nucleotides read TGTGCCAGCAGTGATAGGACAGCGCATCCCGATGGCTACACCTTC.

This clonotype was found a few times. This chain uses TRBV6-2 or TRBV6-3 with TRBJ1-1, with unresolved D. The CDR3 has 14 amino acids. Germline values: CDR1 MNHEY, CDR2 SVGEGT. V was shortened by 1 base and J by 6 bases, with 12 bases between the two germline ends. In nucleotides, the CDR3 is TGTGCCAGCAGTTACTTGGGATTGGATTCTGAAGCTTTCTTT. It specifies CASSYLGLDSEAFF.

The chain couples TRBV29-1 to TRBJ2-4, with D perhaps matching TRBD2 (5 bases). This CDR3 has 15 residues. Germline V CDR1 and CDR2: SQVTM, ANQGSEA. Trimming shortened V by 4 bases and J by 1 base, and 14 bases separated the two germline ends. CDR3 nucleotide sequence: TGCAGCGTTGGGTCGGTGCGGAGGGCCAAAAACATTCAGTACTTC. Amino acids: CSVGSVRRAKNIQYF.

This clonotype was counted only a few times. The rearrangement links TRBV20-1 to TRBJ1-1, with TRBD1 identical over 8 bases. V was pared by 2 bases and J by 4 bases, with 3 bases of the junction left unmatched. CDR3 length: 13 amino acids. The germline V gene has CDR1 DFQATT and CDR2 SNEGSKA (reference sequence). This chain's CDR3 is CSARQGASTEAFF. In DNA form, the CDR3 reads TGCAGTGCTAGACAGGGGGCGAGCACTGAAGCTTTCTTT.

This clonotype has only a few counts. This chain uses TRBV4-3 with TRBJ1-2; perhaps TRBD1 as D (6 bases). V was trimmed by 0 bases and J by 6 bases, leaving 26 bases between them. Germline loops: CDR1 LGHNA, CDR2 YSLEER. The CDR3 sequence is 19 residues long. CDR3 bases: TGCGCCAGCAGCCAAGATTTGGTGAACAGGGATCAAGTAAGGAATGGCTACACCTTC. Protein product: CASSQDLVNRDQVRNGYTF.

There are a few counts of this clonotype. The chain joins TRBV7-3 to TRBJ1-2; TRBD1 is a possible D gene (5 bases). CDR1 is SGHTA and CDR2 is FQGTGA in the germline V gene. V lost 5 bases, J lost 4 bases, and 17 bases lay in between. This CDR3 has 15 residues. CDR3 in DNA: TGTGCCAGCAGCCCACACCTAGAAAGGGGCTATGGCTACACCTTC. This codes for CASSPHLERGYGYTF.

This clonotype appeared many times. V is TRBV2 and J is TRBJ1-1; 7 bases line up with TRBD1. CDR3 length: 13 residues. The V gene end was trimmed by 6 bases and the J gene end by 4 bases; junction bases not matched to a gene: 5. Germline loops: CDR1 SNHLY, CDR2 FYNNEI. The DNA for the CDR3 is TGTGCCAGCAGGGACGACAGGGTCACTGAAGCTTTCTTT. This codes for CASRDDRVTEAFF.

This clonotype showed up just a few times. This chain links TRBV28 with TRBJ2-2, with a weak D call TRBD2 (5 bases). V was pared by 3 bases and J by 0 bases, with 11 bases between. The CDR3 consists of 16 residues. Per the germline V gene, CDR1 is MDHEN and CDR2 is SYDVKM. DNA of the CDR3: TGTGCCAGCAGTTTTAACGGGGAGCCGAACACCGGGGAGCTGTTTTTT. Residues: CASSFNGEPNTGELFF. Combining the CDR3 with reference TRBV28 and TRBJ2-2 gives the whole variable domain DVKVTQSSRYLVKRTGEKVFLECVQDMDHENMFWYRQDPGLGLRLIYFSYDVKMKEKGDIPEGYSVSREKKERFSLILESASTNQTSMYLCASSFNGEPNTGELFFGEGSRLTVL.

The chain has TRBV19 and TRBJ2-3; D gene ambiguous. The germline gives CDR1 LNHDA, CDR2 SQIVND (reference sequence). The CDR3 has 11 residues. Trimming pared 4 bases from V and 4 bases from J, leaving 3 bases between. The CDR3 region has the DNA TGTGCCAGTAGTAGGGCAGATACGCAGTATTTT. Translating it yields CASSRADTQYF.

This clonotype was seen more than once but under ten times. The rearrangement joins TRBV5-1 to TRBJ1-6; D uncertain. Trimming removed 6 bases at V and 6 bases at J, with 10 bases between. The germline gives CDR1 SGHRS, CDR2 YFSETQ. CDR3 length: 13 amino acids. CDR3 nucleotide sequence: TGCGCCAGCACTGAGAGGCCTAATTCACCCCTCCACTTT. Protein sequence: CASTERPNSPLHF. The full variable domain, completed using reference TRBV5-1 and TRBJ1-6, is KAGVTQTPRYLIKTRGQQVTLSCSPISGHRSVSWYQQTPGQGLQFLFEYFSETQRNKGNFPGRFSGRQFSNSRSEMNVSTLELGDSALYLCASTERPNSPLHFGNGTRLTVT.

The chain joins TRBV12-3 or TRBV12-4 to TRBJ1-2; D gene unclear. This CDR3 contains 14 residues. Trimming took 7 bases from V and 4 from J, leaving 16 bases between them. CDR3 bases: TGTGCCAGCACCCCAGACGGATATCTCTATGGCTACACCTTC. Translation gives CASTPDGYLYGYTF.

The chain uses TRBV4-1 and TRBJ1-1; 9 bases line up with TRBD1. After removal of 4 bases from V and 0 bases from J, the junction contained 9 bases not matched to a gene. Per germline, CDR1 MGHRA and CDR2 YSYEKL. The CDR3 runs 17 residues. The CDR3 is CASSPRDRVRMNTEAFF. CDR3 bases: TGCGCCAGCAGCCCCCGGGACAGGGTCCGCATGAACACTGAAGCTTTCTTT.

The chain is built from TRBV2 and TRBJ1-1; possible D gene TRBD1, 6 bases. The germline V and J ends were trimmed by 6 bases and 5 bases, with 19 bases remaining between them. Germline-derived CDR1 and CDR2 are SNHLY and FYNNEI. The CDR3 spans 15 residues. The CDR3 DNA follows: TGTGCCAGCAGGGTTGACAGCAGGGGAGGGACTGAAGCTTTCTTT. Its protein product is CASRVDSRGGTEAFF.

This chain connects TRBV7-9 to TRBJ1-1; D unresolved. This CDR3 has 11 residues. V was cut by 7 bases and J by 2 bases, with 5 bases left in between. Germline V gives CDR1 SEHNR, CDR2 FQNEAQ (reference sequence). CDR3 nucleotide sequence: TGTGCCAGCAATCCTAACACTGAAGCTTTCTTT. Residues: CASNPNTEAFF.